This T cell receptor beta chain was retrieved from a study of cytomegalovirus exposure and HLA in healthy donors. Study-level information: Tens of millions of unique TCRs, all from HLA-typed donors, were included in an early release of the data. Broader study findings: The study listed approximately 160 cytomegalovirus-associated TCR beta chains. Generally TCR sequences proved uncommon, though certain public TCRs appeared in numerous donors.

This CDR3 spans 16 amino acids. With 4 bases clipped from V and 2 bases from J, the junction kept 7 bases outside the gene matches. Per germline, CDR1 SGHTS and CDR2 YDEGEE. This PCR relied on a set of 60 Vbeta primers and 13 Jbeta primers. Assay used: immunoSEQ multiplex PCR; TCRdb lists only in-frame clones, some missing. The sample comprises around 84,000 clones, 70% to 85% of which are singletons, and roughly 13% rests with the top ten. Concerning this clone itself: The antigen remains undetermined.

This receptor was obtained from a human donor in good health. Sequenced sample: PBMCs. The chain is built from TRBV5-8 and TRBJ2-5, with 11 bases identical to TRBD2. CDR3 in DNA: TGTGCCAGCAGCCCATTACTAGCGGGGGAACAAGAGACCCAGTACTTC. Residues: CASSPLLAGEQETQYF.